The entry that follows covers one TCR beta chain sequence. Its target is not known. V was trimmed by 3 bases and J by 2 bases, leaving 18 bases between them. The CDR3 runs 17 residues. The germline V gene encodes CDR1 PRHDT and CDR2 FYEKMQ (reference sequence). The data were obtained in a study of cytomegalovirus exposure and HLA in healthy donors. General observations from the study: Versus the roughly 640-donor mean, an Asian-associated ancestry cluster reportedly showed fewer N-insertions in a later analysis. Among TCR beta chains of equal frequency, HLA-associated ones were more clonally expanded in a later analysis.

The PCR made use of 60 Vbeta and 13 Jbeta primers. TCRdb keeps only in-frame clones here, not all; method: immunoSEQ multiplex PCR. The sample lists under 130,000 clones, around two thirds seen once, with less than 3.5% in the top ten. This clonotype originated in a woman between 45 and 65 years old in good health and CMV-seronegative. The V call is TRBV13, the J call TRBJ2-3, with D tentatively TRBD2 (6 bases). Sequenced input: PBMCs. CDR3 in amino acids: CASSFALPGLYTDTQYF. The CDR3 bases are TGTGCCAGCAGCTTCGCTCTACCGGGACTCTACACAGATACGCAGTATTTT.